Listed below are T cell receptor beta chains from one sample, sequenced in a study of cytomegalovirus exposure and HLA in healthy donors. Sequencing used immunoSEQ multiplex PCR; TCRdb keeps in-frame clones, though not all of them. Recorded for this sample: some 130,000 clones. The source material was PBMCs. Receptors were obtained from a man aged 18 to 30 in good health and CMV-seronegative. CDR3s include the opening cysteine and the closing phenylalanine or tryptophan. The D gene is left open where the match is weak.

TRBV5-4,TRBJ2-4,.,TGTGCCAGCAGCTCGGACAGCGCCAAAAACATTCAGTACTTC,CASSSDSAKNIQYF
TRBV6-1,TRBJ2-7,TRBD2,TGTGCCAGCAGTGTCCGACTAGCGGGAGTCCTTAGCTCCTACGAGCAGTACTTC,CASSVRLAGVLSSYEQYF
TRBV11-3,TRBJ2-5,.,TGTGCCAGCAGCTTAGGCCCGAGGGAGCAGTACTTC,CASSLGPREQYF
TRBV7-3,TRBJ2-2,.,TGTGCCAGCAGCTTAATTGGGGGGAGTGCCGGGGAGCTGTTTTTT,CASSLIGGSAGELFF
TRBV28,TRBJ1-1,.,TGTGCCAGCAGTTTGAACAGCCACCCATCTGAAGCTTTCTTT,CASSLNSHPSEAFF
TRBV21-1,TRBJ1-5,.,TGTGCCAGCAGCAAACGACGGGGAAACAATCAGCCCCAGCATTTT,CASSKRRGNNQPQHF
TRBV7-9,TRBJ1-1,.,TGTGCCAGCAGCTTGTTGACAGTAGCTGAAGCTTTCTTT,CASSLLTVAEAFF
TRBV9,TRBJ1-3,.,TGTGCCAGCAGCCCAGGCTCTGGAAACACCATATATTTT,CASSPGSGNTIYF
TRBV7-2,TRBJ2-7,TRBD2,TGTGCCAGCAGCTTAGGGGGTAGCGGGAGAATCCACGAGCAGTACTTT,CASSLGGSGRIHEQYF
TRBV18,TRBJ1-1,.,TGTGCCAGCTCACCACCGCTCCGGAAAGTAGACTCCGTTGAAGCTTTCTTT,CASSPPLRKVDSVEAFF
TRBV25-1,TRBJ2-7,.,TGTGCCAGCCAGGGTCCGATAGCGGAAAACTCCTACGAGCAGTACTTC,CASQGPIAENSYEQYF
TRBV18,TRBJ1-1,.,TGTGCCAGCTCCTATACAGGGTTAGAAGCTTTCTTT,CASSYTGLEAFF
TRBV5-1,TRBJ2-5,TRBD1,TGCGCCAGCAGCACGAACAGGGGGGAGCAGTACTTC,CASSTNRGEQYF
TRBV7-9,TRBJ1-1,.,TGTGCCAGCAGAAGCGGGGGAAACACTGAAGCTTTCTTT,CASRSGGNTEAFF
TRBV28,TRBJ2-7,.,TGTGCCAGCACTGACTGGACAGAAACCTACGAGCAGTACTTC,CASTDWTETYEQYF
TRBV14,TRBJ2-7,TRBD1,TGTGCCAGCAGCCGACAGGGTTGGAGGTACGAGCAGTACTTC,CASSRQGWRYEQYF
TRBV6-5,TRBJ2-7,.,TGTGCCAGCAGTTATACTAAGGGCAGGGGAAACTACGAGCAGTACTTC,CASSYTKGRGNYEQYF
TRBV11-3,TRBJ2-1,.,TGTGCCAGCAGCGGACTCCGAAATGAGCAGTTCTTC,CASSGLRNEQFF
TRBV5-4,TRBJ2-7,TRBD2,TGTGCCAGCAGCTTGGGACTAGCGACCTCCTACGAGCAGTACTTC,CASSLGLATSYEQYF
TRBV4-2,TRBJ2-3,TRBD2,TGTGCCAGCAGCCAAACTAGCGGGGGTGGAGATACGCAGTATTTT,CASSQTSGGGDTQYF
TRBV6-5,TRBJ1-5,.,TGTGCCAGCAGTTACCGGCCGGCGGCCGGGCATTTT,CASSYRPAAGHF
TRBV4-3,TRBJ1-3,.,TGCGCCAGCAGCCAAGGGGGTGGAGGTACTGGAAACACCATATATTTT,CASSQGGGGTGNTIYF
TRBV5-1,TRBJ2-3,TRBD2,TGCGCCAGCAGCTTTGGGGGGGTTAGCACAGATACGCAGTATTTT,CASSFGGVSTDTQYF
TRBV5-5,TRBJ1-6,.,TGTGCCAGCAGCGGGCGGGTTGGGGGCGGGAATTCACCCCTCCACTTT,CASSGRVGGGNSPLHF
TRBV9,TRBJ1-2,.,TGTGCCAGCAGCGCCCACCGGGGGGGGGTCAGGGCTATGGGCTATGGCTACACCTTC,CASSAHRGGVRAMGYGYTF
TRBV25-1,TRBJ2-7,.,TGTGCCAGCAGTAACCCACAGGGGGGGGAATACGGCGAGCAGTACTTC,CASSNPQGGEYGEQYF
TRBV7-8,TRBJ2-3,.,TGTGCCAGCAGCGGACAGAAATTCGACACAGATACGCAGTATTTT,CASSGQKFDTDTQYF
TRBV30,TRBJ2-1,TRBD2,TGTGCCTGGAGTGTGGGGACTAGTACGGATGAGCAGTTCTTC,CAWSVGTSTDEQFF
TRBV5-6,TRBJ1-6,TRBD1,TGTGCCAGCAGCATACCGGGACAGGGTGTTTCACCCCTCCACTTT,CASSIPGQGVSPLHF
TRBV28,TRBJ2-7,.,TGTGCCAGCTCTAATGGGGGCGGCACCTACGAGCAGTACTTC,CASSNGGGTYEQYF
TRBV9,TRBJ2-5,TRBD2,TGTGCCAGCAGCAGAGGACCTGAGGCCGGGACTAGCTGGAAAGAGACCCAGTACTTC,CASSRGPEAGTSWKETQYF
TRBV19,TRBJ2-3,TRBD1,TGTGGACGGACAGGGCCGAGCACAGATACGCAGTATTTT,CGRTGPSTDTQYF
TRBV5-8,TRBJ1-2,.,TGTGCCAGCAGCTTTGGCGTAGGTTCGGCGTACCGGAGGGGTGGCTACACCTTC,CASSFGVGSAYRRGGYTF
TRBV7-2,TRBJ1-4,TRBD1,TGTGCCAGCAGCTTACGGTCAAAACAGGGGGCAGGGGAAAAACTGTTTTTT,CASSLRSKQGAGEKLFF
TRBV7-9,TRBJ1-6,.,TGTGCCAGCAGCAACCCACAGGGCTGGGGGCATTCACCCCTCCACTTT,CASSNPQGWGHSPLHF
TRBV5-1,TRBJ1-4,.,TGCGCCAGCAGCAACTCGGCAGGGTCGGGTGAAAAACTGTTTTTT,CASSNSAGSGEKLFF
TRBV6-1,TRBJ2-7,.,TGTGCCAGCACTTCCACTCCCCACGAGCAGTACTTC,CASTSTPHEQYF
TRBV5-5,TRBJ1-5,.,TGTGCCAGCAGCTTGTTAGCGGGGGATAGCAATCAGCCCCAGCATTTT,CASSLLAGDSNQPQHF
TRBV30,TRBJ2-7,TRBD1,TGTGCCTGGAGTGTCGGGTGGGACAGGGTCTACGAGCAGTACTTC,CAWSVGWDRVYEQYF
TRBV2,TRBJ1-5,TRBD1,TGTGCCAGCAGTCCAGGGGGTGCTAGCAATCAGCCCCAGCATTTT,CASSPGGASNQPQHF
TRBV9,TRBJ2-3,.,TGTGCCAGCAGCGCCCGCGACAGCCTCGATACGCAGTATTTT,CASSARDSLDTQYF
TRBV5-1,TRBJ1-1,TRBD1,TGCGCCAGCAGTCGTACGCAAATTGGACAGGGGACTGAAGCTTTCTTT,CASSRTQIGQGTEAFF
TRBV5-1,TRBJ2-7,.,TGCGCCAGCAGCCCAGGCTCCTACGAGCAGTACTTC,CASSPGSYEQYF
TRBV7-7,TRBJ2-7,TRBD2,TGTGCTTTTCCGGGACTAGCCTATCGGCGATCCTCCTACGAGCAGTACTTC,CAFPGLAYRRSSYEQYF
TRBV28,TRBJ2-7,TRBD1,TGTGCCAGCAGTCTAAATACAATGGGACAGGTTACCTACGAGCAGTACTTC,CASSLNTMGQVTYEQYF
TRBV7-2,TRBJ2-1,TRBD2,TGTGCCAGCAGCTCCTGGGACTACACTGAGCAGTTCTTC,CASSSWDYTEQFF
TRBV2,TRBJ2-5,.,TGTGCCAGCAGATCCGCGGGACTTGCCTTGGAGGAGACCCAGTACTTC,CASRSAGLALEETQYF
TRBV27,TRBJ1-1,.,TGTGCCAGCTTCGGGAACACTGAAGCTTTCTTT,CASFGNTEAFF
TRBV7-9,TRBJ2-7,.,TGTGCCAGCAGCTTAGACTCGAATTACGAGCAGTACTTC,CASSLDSNYEQYF
TRBV11-1,TRBJ2-1,TRBD1,TGTGCCAGCTTAGGGATCGACAGGGGAGATCACAATGAGCAGTTCTTC,CASLGIDRGDHNEQFF
TRBV28,TRBJ2-7,.,TGTGCCAGCAGCACTCCGGGCTACGAGCAGTACTTC,CASSTPGYEQYF
TRBV7-2,TRBJ2-7,.,TGTGCCAGCACCCCCTTTGGGAGACTCTACGAGCAGTACTTC,CASTPFGRLYEQYF
TRBV28,TRBJ1-2,TRBD1,TGTGCCAGCAGTCTCGACAGGGTTGGAGGCTACACCTTC,CASSLDRVGGYTF
TRBV25-1,TRBJ2-5,.,TGTGCCAGCAGTGAACCTATAGGACACTCGCAAGAGACCCAGTACTTC,CASSEPIGHSQETQYF
TRBV7-2,TRBJ2-2,TRBD2,TGTGCCAGCAGCGTACGGGGGGGCGTCACCGGGGAGCTGTTTTTT,CASSVRGGVTGELFF
TRBV7-2,TRBJ2-5,.,TGTGCCAGCAGCTTGACAACCGAGACCCAGTACTTC,CASSLTTETQYF
TRBV6-5,TRBJ1-3,.,TGTGCCAGCAGTTACACCCGAGGCCTTGGAAACACCATATATTTT,CASSYTRGLGNTIYF